This TCR beta chain was sequenced for a study of siplizumab effects on memory and regulatory T cells. Comment on this clone: Its specificity is not known.

It was about 10^5 TCR templates that were assayed per sample. This table comes from immunoSEQ multiplex PCR, and its TCRdb copy is limited to in-frame clones, with some not included. Here the sample spans tens of thousands of clones, roughly 93% being singletons. The study, taken as a whole, reports: Confirmatory evidence of suppressive function in proliferating siplizumab-culture Tregs was not obtained. Unstimulated subsets contained matches for only a minor fraction of alloreactive clones. Phenotypic classification as naive or memory proved unattainable for roughly 75-97% of proliferating CD4+ or CD8+ clones.

The sequenced sample consisted of CD8+ T cells sorted from blood. The sequence was obtained from a human donor in good health.

CDR3 in amino acids: CASSFAGGLLDTQYF. DNA for the CDR3: TGTGCCAGCAGCTTCGCCGGGGGGCTTTTGGATACGCAGTATTTT. This chain uses TRBV11-2 with TRBJ2-3; weak D call: TRBD2 (7 bases). V was trimmed by 3 bases and J by 6 bases, leaving 16 bases between them. Germline V gene sequence: CDR1 SGHAT, CDR2 FQNNGV. The CDR3 extends over 15 amino acids.